This T cell receptor (beta chain) was sequenced for a study of shared clonotypes between healthy human individuals. The CDR3 covers 16 residues. Germline V gives CDR1 SGHRS, CDR2 YFSETQ. V lost 3 bases, J lost 4 bases, and 12 bases stayed unmatched. Naive CD8 cells, CD45RO-negative and positively selected for CCR7, excluded terminally differentiated effector memory CD45RA+ cells. The repertoire was sequenced with immunoSEQ multiplex PCR; TCRdb's copy has only in-frame clones and lacks some. The sample consists of about 2,100,000 clones, about 92% of them appearing once. For this clone: What it binds is not known.

Study results and caveats: Memory subsets had estimated richness that was generally smaller than that of naive subsets. Clonotype sharing among donors was thought likely to change with sequencing depth.

The sequenced sample consisted of naive CD8+ T cells from PBMCs. The V call is TRBV5-1, the J call TRBJ1-1; 7 nucleotides line up with TRBD1. The receptor was derived from a man between 18 and 35 years old in good health. Some clones in this sample may be carry-over from other donors' samples. CDR3: CASSSPGGVGVTEAFF. The CDR3, as DNA: TGCGCCAGCAGCTCTCCAGGGGGTGTAGGTGTCACTGAAGCTTTCTTT. Full variable domain (outside the CDR3, taken from reference TRBV5-1 and TRBJ1-1): KAGVTQTPRYLIKTRGQQVTLSCSPISGHRSVSWYQQTPGQGLQFLFEYFSETQRNKGNFPGRFSGRQFSNSRSEMNVSTLELGDSALYLCASSSPGGVGVTEAFFGQGTRLTVV.